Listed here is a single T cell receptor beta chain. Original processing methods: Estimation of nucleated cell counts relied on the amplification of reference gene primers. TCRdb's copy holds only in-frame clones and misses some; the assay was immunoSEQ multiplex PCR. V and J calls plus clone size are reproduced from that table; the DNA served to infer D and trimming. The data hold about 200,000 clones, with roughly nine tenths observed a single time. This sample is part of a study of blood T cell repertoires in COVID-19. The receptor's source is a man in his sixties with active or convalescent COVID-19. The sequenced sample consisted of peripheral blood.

CDR3 region: CASSRAQGQGTEAFF. The CDR3 DNA reads as TGTGCCAGCTCCCGTGCACAGGGGCAGGGGACTGAAGCTTTCTTT. This chain uses TRBV18 with TRBJ1-1; 7 bases agree with TRBD1. The CDR3 loop spans 15 amino acids. The V gene's germline CDR1 is KGHSH and CDR2 LQKENI. With V trimmed by 6 bases and J by 5 bases, 12 bases remained unmatched.